This T cell receptor beta chain originates from a study of human T cells and chemical hapten exposure. Study as a whole: Diphenylcyclopropenone doses were given weekly to the scalps of patients across the roughly 23-week study.

This clonotype was seen many times. The study used a library that attached unique molecular identifiers to individual cDNA molecules. TCRdb called the RACE reads again in MiXCR, with one record for every CDR3 protein. The sample has about 84,000 distinct CDR3 sequences, under 11% seen once. As to time point: patch test 2, 6 weeks after DPC sensitization. Treatment reported: therapeutic diphenylcyclopropenone sensitization with weekly scalp DPC. V shed 4 bases and J shed 5 bases, with 18 bases lying between them. In germline, CDR1 is SGHTA, CDR2 FQGNSA. This CDR3 comprises 15 residues. The V call is TRBV7-2, the J call TRBJ2-7; D perhaps matches TRBD2 (6 bases). The sequencing used whole blood, collected in connection with sensitization to the hapten diphenylcyclopropenone (DPC). This receptor was obtained from a woman aged 50 to 60 with alopecia areata. Some clones in this sample may be carry-over from other donors' samples. The DNA for the CDR3 is TGTGCCAGCAGCTCGAGGGCTCGGCGGGATAACGAGCAGTACTTC. Translated, it gives CASSSRARRDNEQYF.